This T cell receptor (beta chain) appears in the sequencing data of a study of Graves' ophthalmopathy and Graves' hyperthyroidism. General observations from the study: Ophthalmopathy and stable hyperthyroidism were discriminated by a 13-signature model, with about 90% sensitivity and nearly 84% specificity.

For repertoire sequencing, the TCR beta CDR3 regions were amplified from RNA transcripts. HTBI-primed first-round RT-PCR preceded second-round multiplex PCR. TCRdb re-called the multiplex PCR reads through MiXCR, storing one row per CDR3 protein. Of 260,000 or so distinct CDR3 sequences in the sample, less than 55% are singletons; the top ten hold approximately 51%. This clonotype was detected only a few times. Its antigen is currently unknown. V lost 1 base, J lost 6 bases, and 10 bases lay in between. The CDR3 loop spans 14 amino acids. The V gene's germline CDR1 is DFQATT and CDR2 SNEGSKA (reference sequence). The starting material, approximately 10 ml of fresh peripheral blood, provided the PBMCs.

Specimen: peripheral blood. This rearrangement joins TRBV20-1 to TRBJ1-6, with D perhaps TRBD1 (6 bases). This TCR came from an adult man with Graves' ophthalmopathy. CDR3 loop: CSARVAGANSPLHF. CDR3 coding DNA: TGCAGTGCTAGAGTGGCAGGGGCTAATTCACCCCTCCACTTT.